The next 32 T cell receptor beta chains were all read from a single sample in a study of blood T cells in healthy people across ages. Sample-barcoded 5' priming and a J-beta primer mix drove a second PCR of roughly 6 to 12 cycles. One entry per CDR3 protein results from TCRdb running MiXCR on the 5' RACE reads. In the table there are 750,000 or so distinct CDR3 sequences, roughly 25% of which are singletons. The same specimen was also included in a second study, on T cells of mothers and their children.

Sequencing was done on a sample of blood. The receptors here all came from a boy younger than 18 in good health.

The chain joins TRBV28 to TRBJ2-7, with 9 nucleotides matching TRBD1. Germline CDR1 MDHEN, CDR2 SYDVKM. There are 15 residues in the CDR3. After removal of 6 bases from V and 2 bases from J, the junction contained 8 bases not matched to a gene. In nucleotides, the CDR3 is TGTGCCAGCAGAAGATCCGGGACAGGGCCCTACGAGCAGTACTTC. It codes for CASRRSGTGPYEQYF.

This chain links TRBV21-1 with TRBJ2-4; no DNA check was done on the table's D call, TRBD1. TRBV21-1 is tagged as a pseudogene. CDR3 length: 13 amino acids. The CDR3 DNA sequence: TGTGCCAGCGGTCGACAGGGCGCACACATTCAGTACTTC. Protein product: CASGRQGAHIQYF.

The chain is built from TRBV7-3 and TRBJ2-5; 13 nucleotides agree with TRBD2. The CDR3 totals 16 residues. J lost 1 base, V lost 5 bases, and 4 bases had no gene match. Germline CDR1 reads SGHTA; CDR2 reads FQGTGA. Written as DNA, the CDR3 is TGTGCCAGCAGCCCTGGGACTAGCGGGACCCAAGAGACCCAGTACTTC. This codes for CASSPGTSGTQETQYF.

This clonotype has more than one count but fewer than ten. The chain uses TRBV7-9 and TRBJ1-1; no definite D call. Per the germline V gene, CDR1 is SEHNR and CDR2 is FQNEAQ (reference sequence). The germline V and J ends were trimmed by 4 bases and 3 bases, with 12 bases remaining between them. This CDR3 is 14 amino acids long. CDR3 coding DNA: TGTGCCAGCAGCTCCCCAGACGGGCACACTGAAGCTTTCTTT. Translated, it gives CASSSPDGHTEAFF.

This clonotype has a handful of counts. The CDR3 nucleotides read TGTGCCAGCAGTCCGAGACTAGTCTACGAGCAGTACTTC. This encodes CASSPRLVYEQYF. The J gene is TRBJ2-7, the V gene TRBV27; tentatively, D is TRBD2 (6 bases). This CDR3 is built from 13 residues. CDR1 MNHEY and CDR2 SMNVEV come from the germline V gene (reference sequence). The V end lost 5 bases, the J end lost 3 bases, and 11 bases lay between the germline ends.

The chain links TRBV27 to TRBJ2-3; D might be TRBD1 (6 bases). Trimming took off 6 bases at V and 2 bases at J, with 12 bases between the two ends. The CDR3 has 14 residues. Germline V lookup: CDR1 MNHEY, CDR2 SMNVEV (reference sequence). The CDR3 sequence: CASRIQGLTDTQYF. CDR3 in DNA: TGTGCCAGCAGGATACAGGGTCTCACAGATACGCAGTATTTT.

The CDR3 loop is CSVMGQSYEQYF. CDR3 sequence (DNA): TGCAGCGTTATGGGACAGTCCTACGAGCAGTACTTC. The V gene is TRBV29-1, the J gene TRBJ2-5; 7 bases align to TRBD1. TRBJ2-7 matches the DNA end more closely, so the J call is doubtful. This CDR3 spans 12 amino acids. From germline, CDR1 is SQVTM and CDR2 ANQGSEA.

V and J are TRBV29-1 and TRBJ2-5; D remains ambiguous. Trimming cost V 3 bases and J 2 bases, with 10 bases left between them. This CDR3 region has 13 residues. Germline lookup yields CDR1 SQVTM and CDR2 ANQGSEA. In DNA, the CDR3 is TGCAGCGTTGAGCCCTGGGCGCAAGAGACCCAGTACTTC. This encodes CSVEPWAQETQYF. Using reference TRBV29-1 and TRBJ2-5 for the parts outside the CDR3, the full variable domain is SAVISQKPSRDICQRGTSLTIQCQVDSQVTMMFWYRQQPGQSLTLIATANQGSEATYESGFVIDKFPISRPNLTFSTLTVSNMSPEDSSIYLCSVEPWAQETQYFGPGTRLLVL.

This clonotype was counted a few times. The germline gene is not matched at one end of the junction; a read error may be the cause. The chain combines TRBV7-2 with TRBJ2-3; TRBD2 matches 10 bases. The germline V gene encodes CDR1 SGHTA and CDR2 FQGNSA. CDR3 length: 17 residues. In nucleotides, the CDR3 is TGTGCCAGCAGCTTTATGGCTAGCGGGGGAGGCACAGGTACGCAGTATTTT. As protein: CASSFMASGGGTGTQYF.

V usage is TRBV28 and J usage is TRBJ2-7; D might be TRBD1 or TRBD2, each matching 5 bases. The CDR3 runs to 14 residues. From germline, CDR1 is MDHEN and CDR2 SYDVKM. The V and J ends lost 6 bases and 2 bases respectively, with 14 bases between them. CDR3 in DNA: TGTGCCAGCAGCCCGGGACCCCAGCCCTACGAGCAGTACTTC. Its protein is CASSPGPQPYEQYF.

The chain is built from TRBV4-3 and TRBJ2-1; tentative D call: TRBD2 (7 bases). Germline V gives CDR1 LGHNA, CDR2 YSLEER. This CDR3 has 15 residues. Deletions cut 0 bases from V and 6 bases from J, with 12 bases between. This CDR3 reads CASSQDRGALNEQFF. The CDR3 nucleotides read TGCGCCAGCAGCCAAGACCGGGGGGCTCTCAATGAGCAGTTCTTC.

Comments on this clonotype: At one of its ends the junction is not consistent with the germline gene, which may arise from a read error. The chain has TRBV6-6 and TRBJ2-5; a weak D match, TRBD2 (5 bases). Germline V gene lookup returns CDR1 MNHNY and CDR2 SVGAGI (reference sequence). CDR3 size: 14 residues. The CDR3 is CASRRVFTTEIQYF. Here the CDR3 DNA reads TGTGCCAGCAGGAGGGTGTTCACCACGGAGATCCAGTACTTC.

The chain has TRBV4-2 and TRBJ2-7; 9 bases map to TRBD2. The germline CDR1 and CDR2 sequences are LGHNA and YNFKEQ. The ends lost 6 bases at V and 6 bases at J; junction bases unmatched: 6. The CDR3 length is 13 residues. The DNA of the CDR3 is TGTGCCAGCAGGTCCGGGACTAGCCCCGAGCAGTACTTC. Translated, it gives CASRSGTSPEQYF.

The chain uses TRBV28 and TRBJ2-1; no clear D gene. The CDR3 totals 14 residues. Trimming took 3 bases from V and 8 from J, leaving 14 bases between them. Germline lookup yields CDR1 MDHEN and CDR2 SYDVKM. CDR3 nucleotides: TGTGCCAGCAGTTTCCCGGAAACGCTGCATGAGCAGTTCTTC. Its protein is CASSFPETLHEQFF.

The CDR3 region has the DNA TGCAGCGTTGCGGGCTTGACAGGGAACGAGCAGTACTTC. This gives the protein CSVAGLTGNEQYF. The chain is built from TRBV29-1 and TRBJ2-5, with 7 bases matching TRBD1. The DNA end favors TRBJ2-7, so the J call may be wrong. Germline V gene data show CDR1 as SQVTM and CDR2 as ANQGSEA. The CDR3 has 13 residues.

This clonotype was found a few times. The junction and the germline gene differ at one end; a read error may be behind it. DNA of the CDR3: TGCACCAGCAGTCCAGGGGTCGAAAACATTCAGTACTTC. Its translation: CTSSPGVENIQYF. The genes are TRBV10-1 and TRBJ2-4; TRBD1 is a possible D gene (6 bases). The germline gives CDR1 WNHNN, CDR2 SYGVQD (reference sequence). This CDR3 is 13 amino acids long.

This clonotype was seen a few times. The chain uses TRBV12-3 or TRBV12-4 and TRBJ1-3; perhaps TRBD1 as D (6 bases). With 5 bases removed from V and 0 bases from J, the gap between germline ends came to 14 bases. The CDR3 is made up of 16 amino acids. Written as DNA, the CDR3 is TGTGCCAGCAGTCCAGTGGGGGCCCTCTCTGGAAACACCATATATTTT. Translating gives CASSPVGALSGNTIYF.

This clonotype occurred a few times. The V and J genes are TRBV12-5 and TRBJ2-3, with 9 positions matching TRBD2. Germline loops: CDR1 LGHNT, CDR2 FRNRAP. The length of the CDR3 is 17 residues. Germline trimming cut 6 bases from V and 0 bases from J; bases unmatched to any gene: 10. CDR3 amino acids: CASGQLLAGPSTDTQYF. The CDR3 DNA reads as TGTGCTAGTGGACAATTACTAGCGGGCCCTAGCACAGATACGCAGTATTTT.

This clonotype appeared a few times. The gene calls are TRBV28 and TRBJ2-3; 13 bases are shared with TRBD2. The J segment lost 0 bases and the V segment lost 6 bases, leaving 12 bases of the junction unmatched. The CDR3 sequence is 19 residues long. Germline V gene data show CDR1 as MDHEN and CDR2 as SYDVKM. CDR3 protein: CASSSGLAGDWASTDTQYF. The CDR3, as DNA: TGTGCCAGCAGCTCCGGACTAGCGGGAGATTGGGCTAGCACAGATACGCAGTATTTT. Based on the CDR3 plus reference TRBV28 and TRBJ2-3, the full variable domain is DVKVTQSSRYLVKRTGEKVFLECVQDMDHENMFWYRQDPGLGLRLIYFSYDVKMKEKGDIPEGYSVSREKKERFSLILESASTNQTSMYLCASSSGLAGDWASTDTQYFGPGTRLTVL.

This chain uses TRBV7-8 with TRBJ2-2; maybe TRBD1 (6 bases). From germline, CDR1 is SGHVS and CDR2 FQNEAQ. The CDR3 spans 16 residues. The V gene lost 1 base and the J gene lost 7 bases, with 16 bases spanning the gap. CDR3 sequence: CASSLESRGRGGELFF. The DNA of the CDR3 is TGTGCCAGCAGCTTAGAGTCCAGGGGTAGAGGCGGGGAGCTGTTTTTT.

This clonotype was counted between two and nine times. V usage is TRBV7-9 and J usage is TRBJ2-7, with TRBD1 matching 7 bases. The V gene end was trimmed by 5 bases and the J gene end by 6 bases; junction bases not matched to a gene: 7. This CDR3 has 13 residues. The germline CDR1 and CDR2 sequences are SEHNR and FQNEAQ (reference sequence). For the CDR3, the DNA is TGTGCCAGCAGCCGGACAGGTTCTGGCGAGCAGTACTTC. Protein sequence: CASSRTGSGEQYF.

This clonotype was observed a handful of times. The chain joins TRBV24-1 to TRBJ2-2; TRBD1 matches at 8 bases. The CDR3 runs to 13 residues. After removal of 10 bases from V and 8 bases from J, the junction contained 8 bases not matched to a gene. Germline loops: CDR1 KGHDR, CDR2 SFDVKD. The CDR3 sequence: CATRTGQYGELFF. The CDR3 nucleotides are TGTGCCACTCGGACAGGGCAATATGGGGAGCTGTTTTTT.

V is TRBV6-5 and J is TRBJ2-1; D ambiguous. With the DNA end fitting TRBJ2-5 better, the J assignment may be wrong. The germline V gene encodes CDR1 MNHEY and CDR2 SVGAGI. CDR3 length equals 13 residues. As DNA, the CDR3 is TGTGCCAGCAGTTACCTCCCTGGAGAGACCCAGTACTTC. Its protein is CASSYLPGETQYF.

This clonotype was found a few times. The chain recombines TRBV6-6 with TRBJ1-1, with 7 nucleotides matching TRBD1. Trimming took 5 bases from V and 4 from J; bases not matched to a gene: 10. CDR1 MNHNY and CDR2 SVGAGI come from the germline V gene (reference sequence). The CDR3 is 15 amino acids. The CDR3 DNA is TGTGCCAGCAGTCCGGACAGGCCAGGGTTCACTGAAGCTTTCTTT. This encodes CASSPDRPGFTEAFF.

The V and J genes are TRBV29-1 and TRBJ2-3; TRBD1 matches at 10 bases. Looked up from germline, CDR1 is SQVTM and CDR2 is ANQGSEA. This CDR3 comprises 15 residues. V lost 3 bases, J lost 6 bases, and 9 bases stayed unmatched. The CDR3 sequence: CSVDEWGQGKDTQYF. As DNA, the CDR3 is TGCAGCGTTGATGAATGGGGACAGGGGAAGGATACGCAGTATTTT.

This chain uses TRBV2 with TRBJ2-7; D gene unclear. V lost 5 bases, J lost 4 bases, and 12 bases lay in between. This CDR3 spans 13 amino acids. Germline lookup yields CDR1 SNHLY and CDR2 FYNNEI. The CDR3 DNA reads as TGTGCCAGCAGTCCAGGTCGGATGTACGAGCAGTACTTC. Its protein is CASSPGRMYEQYF.

CDR3 amino acids: CSASYGRGYEQYF. The CDR3 region has the DNA TGCAGTGCTAGTTACGGGAGGGGCTACGAGCAGTACTTC. This chain uses TRBV20-1 with TRBJ2-7, with 8 bases matching TRBD2. The CDR3 consists of 13 residues. CDR1 and CDR2 from the germline V gene are DFQATT and SNEGSKA (reference sequence). Trimming took 3 bases from V and 3 from J; bases not matched to a gene: 4.

This clonotype has only a few counts. The chain recombines TRBV18 with TRBJ1-2, with TRBD1 matching 10 bases. The CDR3 consists of 16 residues. Unmatched junction bases numbered 10, after V lost 2 bases and J lost 7 bases. Germline CDR1 reads KGHSH; CDR2 reads LQKENI. Here the CDR3 DNA reads TGTGCCAGCTCACCAACCTCGGGACAGGGGAGATTTGGCTACACCTTC. It specifies CASSPTSGQGRFGYTF.

The J gene is TRBJ1-2, the V gene TRBV20-1; 11 bases map to TRBD1. CDR3 length: 17 amino acids. With 6 bases clipped from V and 6 bases from J, the junction kept 18 bases outside the gene matches. Per germline, CDR1 DFQATT and CDR2 SNEGSKA (reference sequence). Here the CDR3 DNA reads TGCAGTGCCAGCGATCCCCGGATTGGGACAGGGGGGGATGGCTACACCTTC. This translates into CSASDPRIGTGGDGYTF.

The rearrangement links TRBV6-5 to TRBJ1-3; D remains ambiguous. The CDR3 length is 14 residues. Trimming shortened V by 5 bases and J by 4 bases, and 12 bases separated the two germline ends. The V gene's germline CDR1 is MNHEY and CDR2 SVGAGI. Written as DNA, the CDR3 is TGTGCCAGCAGTATCTCGGCAAAGGGAAACACCATATATTTT. Amino acids: CASSISAKGNTIYF.

In this sample, this clonotype turned up a few times. V usage is TRBV7-3 and J usage is TRBJ2-6; TRBD1 might be the D (5 bases). The ends were cut back, 2 bases at V and 4 bases at J, with 18 bases in the middle. The CDR3 covers 18 residues. CDR1 and CDR2 (germline): SGHTA, FQGTGA. The CDR3 region has the DNA TGTGCCAGCAGCTTAGGGGCCCCGAGAGGCTCCGGGGCCAACGTCCTGACTTTC. Translated, it gives CASSLGAPRGSGANVLTF.

This clonotype occurred a few times. The chain employs TRBV14 and TRBJ2-5; D remains ambiguous. The CDR3 contains 13 residues. The germline CDR1 and CDR2 sequences are SGHDN and FVKESK. Deletions cut 2 bases from V and 4 bases from J, with 8 bases between. The CDR3 is CASSQIRGETQYF. Here the CDR3 DNA reads TGTGCCAGCAGCCAAATTCGTGGAGAGACCCAGTACTTC.